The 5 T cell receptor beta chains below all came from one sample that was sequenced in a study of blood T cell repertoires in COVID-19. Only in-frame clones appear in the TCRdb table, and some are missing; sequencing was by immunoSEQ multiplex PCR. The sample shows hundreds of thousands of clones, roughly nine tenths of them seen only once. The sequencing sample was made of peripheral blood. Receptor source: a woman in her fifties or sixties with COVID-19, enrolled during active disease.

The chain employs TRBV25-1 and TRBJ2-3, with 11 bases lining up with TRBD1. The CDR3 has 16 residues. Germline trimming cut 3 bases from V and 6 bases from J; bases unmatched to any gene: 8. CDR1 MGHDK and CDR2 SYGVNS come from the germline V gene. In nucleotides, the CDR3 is TGTGCCAGCAGTGAGGGACAGGGGGTAGGTTTGGATACGCAGTATTTT. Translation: CASSEGQGVGLDTQYF.

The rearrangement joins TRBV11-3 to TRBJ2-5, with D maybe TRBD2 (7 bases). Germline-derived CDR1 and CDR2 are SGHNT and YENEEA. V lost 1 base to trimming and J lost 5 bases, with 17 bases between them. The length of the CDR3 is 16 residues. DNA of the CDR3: TGTGCCAGCAGCTTAGGGGGGGGCATGAAGTCGGAGACCCAGTACTTC. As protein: CASSLGGGMKSETQYF. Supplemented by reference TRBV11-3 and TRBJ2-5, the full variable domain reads EAGVVQSPRYKIIEKKQPVAFWCNPISGHNTLYWYLQNLGQGPELLIRYENEEAVDDSQLPKDRFSAERLKGVDSTLKIQPAELGDSAVYLCASSLGGGMKSETQYFGPGTRLLVL.

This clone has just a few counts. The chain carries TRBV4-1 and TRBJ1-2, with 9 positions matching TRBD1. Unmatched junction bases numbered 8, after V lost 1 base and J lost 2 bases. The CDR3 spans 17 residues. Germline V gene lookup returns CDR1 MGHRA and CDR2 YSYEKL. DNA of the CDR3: TGCGCCAGCAGCCAAGTTGGGACAGGGATTGCGAACTATGGCTACACCTTC. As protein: CASSQVGTGIANYGYTF.

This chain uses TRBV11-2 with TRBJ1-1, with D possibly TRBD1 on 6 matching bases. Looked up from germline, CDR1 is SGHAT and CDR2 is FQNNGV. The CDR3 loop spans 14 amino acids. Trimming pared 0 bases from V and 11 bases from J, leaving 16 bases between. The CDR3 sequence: CASSLDRGAAGAFF. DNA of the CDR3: TGTGCCAGCAGCTTAGATCGGGGGGCGGCGGGGGCTTTCTTT.

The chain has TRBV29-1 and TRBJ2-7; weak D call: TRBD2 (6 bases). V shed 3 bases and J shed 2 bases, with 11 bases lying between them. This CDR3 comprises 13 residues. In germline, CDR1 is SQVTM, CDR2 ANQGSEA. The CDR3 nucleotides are TGCAGCGTTGAGTCGGGGGTCACCTACGAGCAGTACTTC. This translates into CSVESGVTYEQYF.